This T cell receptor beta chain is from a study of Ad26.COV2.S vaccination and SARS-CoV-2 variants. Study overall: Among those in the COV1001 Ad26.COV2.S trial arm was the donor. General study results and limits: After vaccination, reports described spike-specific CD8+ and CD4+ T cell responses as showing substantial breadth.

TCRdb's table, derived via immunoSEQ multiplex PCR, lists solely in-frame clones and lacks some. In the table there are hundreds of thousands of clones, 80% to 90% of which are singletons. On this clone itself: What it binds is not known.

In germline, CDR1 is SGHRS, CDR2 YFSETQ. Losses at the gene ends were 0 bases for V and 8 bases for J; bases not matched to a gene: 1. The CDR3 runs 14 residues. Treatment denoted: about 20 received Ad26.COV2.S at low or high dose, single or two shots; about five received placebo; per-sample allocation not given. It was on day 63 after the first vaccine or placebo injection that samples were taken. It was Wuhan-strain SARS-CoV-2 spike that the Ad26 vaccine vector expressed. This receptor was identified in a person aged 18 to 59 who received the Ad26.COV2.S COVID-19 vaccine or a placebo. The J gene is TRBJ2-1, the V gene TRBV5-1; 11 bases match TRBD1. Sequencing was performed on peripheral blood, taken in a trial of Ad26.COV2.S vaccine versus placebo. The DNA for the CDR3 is TGCGCCAGCAGCTTGGGGACAGGGGGCGATGAGCAGTTCTTC. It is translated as CASSLGTGGDEQFF. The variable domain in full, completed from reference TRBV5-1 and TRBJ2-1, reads KAGVTQTPRYLIKTRGQQVTLSCSPISGHRSVSWYQQTPGQGLQFLFEYFSETQRNKGNFPGRFSGRQFSNSRSEMNVSTLELGDSALYLCASSLGTGGDEQFFGPGTRLTVL.